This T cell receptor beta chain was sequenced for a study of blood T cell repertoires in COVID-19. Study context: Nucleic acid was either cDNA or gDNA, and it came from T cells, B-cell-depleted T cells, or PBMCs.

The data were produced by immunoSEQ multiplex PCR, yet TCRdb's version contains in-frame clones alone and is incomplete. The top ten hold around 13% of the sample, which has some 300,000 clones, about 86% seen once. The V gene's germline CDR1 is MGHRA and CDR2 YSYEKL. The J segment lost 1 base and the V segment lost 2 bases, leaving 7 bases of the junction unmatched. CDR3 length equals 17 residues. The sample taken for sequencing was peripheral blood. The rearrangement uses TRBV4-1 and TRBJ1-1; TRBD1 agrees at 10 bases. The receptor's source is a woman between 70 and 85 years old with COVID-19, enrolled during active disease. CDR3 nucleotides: TGCGCCAGCAGCCAACCTAGACAGGGGGCATGGAACACTGAAGCTTTCTTT. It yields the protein CASSQPRQGAWNTEAFF.